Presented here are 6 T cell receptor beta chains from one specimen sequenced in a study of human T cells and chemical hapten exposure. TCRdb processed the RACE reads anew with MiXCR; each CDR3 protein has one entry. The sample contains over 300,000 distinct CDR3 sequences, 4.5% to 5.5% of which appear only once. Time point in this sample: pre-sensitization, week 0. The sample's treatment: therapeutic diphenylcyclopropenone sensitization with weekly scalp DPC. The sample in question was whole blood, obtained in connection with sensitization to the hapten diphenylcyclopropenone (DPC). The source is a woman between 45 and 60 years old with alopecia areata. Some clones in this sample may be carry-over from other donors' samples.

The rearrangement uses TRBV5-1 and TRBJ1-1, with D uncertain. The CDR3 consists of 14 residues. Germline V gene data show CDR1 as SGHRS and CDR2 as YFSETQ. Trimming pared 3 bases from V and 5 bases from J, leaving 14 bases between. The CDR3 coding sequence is TGCGCCAGCAGCTGGGGTGGCCGAGAGACTGAAGCTTTCTTT. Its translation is CASSWGGRETEAFF.

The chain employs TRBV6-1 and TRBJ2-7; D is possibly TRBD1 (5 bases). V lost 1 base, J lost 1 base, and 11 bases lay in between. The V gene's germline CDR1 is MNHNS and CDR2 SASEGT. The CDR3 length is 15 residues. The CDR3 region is CASSEVAGQSYEQYF. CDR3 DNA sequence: TGTGCCAGCAGTGAAGTGGCAGGGCAATCCTACGAGCAGTACTTC.

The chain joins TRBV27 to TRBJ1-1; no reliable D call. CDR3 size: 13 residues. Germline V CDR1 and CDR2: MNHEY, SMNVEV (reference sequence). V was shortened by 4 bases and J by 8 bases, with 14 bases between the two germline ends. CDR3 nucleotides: TGTGCCAGCAGTTCTCATAGCGAAGGCGAAGCTTTCTTT. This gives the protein CASSSHSEGEAFF.

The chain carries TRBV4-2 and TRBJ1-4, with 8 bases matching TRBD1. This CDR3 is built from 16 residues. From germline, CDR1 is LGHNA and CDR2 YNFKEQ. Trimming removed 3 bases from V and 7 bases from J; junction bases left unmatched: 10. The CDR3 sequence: CASSQPGQDLSEKLFF. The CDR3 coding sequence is TGTGCCAGCAGCCAGCCGGGACAGGATTTGTCTGAAAAACTGTTTTTT.

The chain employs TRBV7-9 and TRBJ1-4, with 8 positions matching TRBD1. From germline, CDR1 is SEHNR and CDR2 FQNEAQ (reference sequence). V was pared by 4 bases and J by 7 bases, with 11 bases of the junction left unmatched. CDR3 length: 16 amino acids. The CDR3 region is CASSSPRAGGGEKLFF. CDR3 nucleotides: TGTGCCAGCAGCTCGCCCAGGGCAGGGGGCGGTGAAAAACTGTTTTTT.

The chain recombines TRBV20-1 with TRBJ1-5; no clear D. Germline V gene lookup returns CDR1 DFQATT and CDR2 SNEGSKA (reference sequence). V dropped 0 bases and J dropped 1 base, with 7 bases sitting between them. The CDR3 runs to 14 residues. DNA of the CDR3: TGCAGTGCTAGAGATGCGGCAAGCAATCAGCCCCAGCATTTT. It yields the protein CSARDAASNQPQHF.